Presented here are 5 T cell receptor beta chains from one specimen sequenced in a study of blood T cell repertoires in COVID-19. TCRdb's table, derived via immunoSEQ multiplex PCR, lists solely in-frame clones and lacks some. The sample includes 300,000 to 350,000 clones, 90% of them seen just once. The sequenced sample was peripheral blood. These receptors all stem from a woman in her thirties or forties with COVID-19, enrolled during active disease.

CDR3 in amino acids: CASSSYRNTEAFF. The CDR3, as DNA: TGTGCCAGCAGTTCGTACAGGAACACTGAAGCTTTCTTT. The chain recombines TRBV12-3 or TRBV12-4 with TRBJ1-1, with unresolved D. Deletions cut 4 bases from V and 1 base from J, with 7 bases between. The CDR3 length is 13 residues.

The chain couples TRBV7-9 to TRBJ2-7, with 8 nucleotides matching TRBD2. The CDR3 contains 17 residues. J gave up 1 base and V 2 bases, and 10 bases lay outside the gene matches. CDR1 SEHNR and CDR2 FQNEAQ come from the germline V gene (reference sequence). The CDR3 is CASSLTEGGRKSYEQYF. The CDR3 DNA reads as TGTGCCAGCAGCTTAACCGAGGGCGGGAGGAAATCCTACGAGCAGTACTTC.

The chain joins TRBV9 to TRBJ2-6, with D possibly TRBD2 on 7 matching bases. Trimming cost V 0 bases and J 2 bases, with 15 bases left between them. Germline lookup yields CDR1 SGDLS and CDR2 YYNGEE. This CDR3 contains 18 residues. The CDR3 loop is CASSVGLQGGAGANVLTF. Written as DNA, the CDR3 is TGTGCCAGCAGCGTAGGTTTACAGGGAGGGGCTGGGGCCAACGTCCTGACTTTC.

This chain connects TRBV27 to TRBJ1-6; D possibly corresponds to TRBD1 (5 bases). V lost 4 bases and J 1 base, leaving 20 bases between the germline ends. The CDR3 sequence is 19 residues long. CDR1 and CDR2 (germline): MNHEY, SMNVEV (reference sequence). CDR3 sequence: CASSSFFQEGRSYNSPLHF. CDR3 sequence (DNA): TGTGCCAGCAGTTCCTTTTTCCAGGAGGGGCGATCCTATAATTCACCCCTCCACTTT.

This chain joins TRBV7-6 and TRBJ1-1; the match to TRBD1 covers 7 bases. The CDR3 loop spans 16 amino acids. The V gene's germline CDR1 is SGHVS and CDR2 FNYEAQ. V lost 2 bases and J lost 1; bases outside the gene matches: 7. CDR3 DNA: TGTGCCAGCAGCTTATATGGGACAGCCGCGAACACTGAAGCTTTCTTT. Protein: CASSLYGTAANTEAFF. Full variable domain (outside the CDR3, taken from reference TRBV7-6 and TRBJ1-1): GAGVSQSPRYKVTKRGQDVALRCDPISGHVSLYWYRQALGQGPEFLTYFNYEAQQDKSGLPNDRFSAERPEGSISTLTIQRTEQRDSAMYRCASSLYGTAANTEAFFGQGTRLTVV.